The rows below give T cell receptor beta chains drawn from one sample of a study of shared clonotypes between healthy human individuals. Using immunoSEQ multiplex PCR, the repertoire was profiled, and TCRdb retains in-frame clones only, with some absent. The table includes about 2.2 million clones, under 95% detected once. Sequences were obtained from naive CD8+ T cells from PBMCs. These receptors originate from a man between 18 and 29 years old in good health. Some clones in this sample may be carry-over from other donors' samples. Both conserved end residues are part of each CDR3. Each record gives: J gene, V gene, CDR3 length, CDR3 protein.

TRBJ1-2,TRBV5-4,13,CASSRHGTSGYTF
TRBJ1-1,TRBV27,15,CASSLDPDLNTEAFF
TRBJ2-1,TRBV9,16,CASSVEGGSGINEQFF
TRBJ2-5,TRBV27,13,CASRRGGRETQYF
TRBJ2-7,TRBV20-1,11,CSALQSYEQYF
TRBJ2-3,TRBV7-6,17,CASSLGLAGGGTDTQYF
TRBJ2-1,TRBV27,13,CASSLLAAAEQFF
TRBJ2-5,TRBV2,15,CASSAGLALMETQYF
TRBJ2-7,TRBV27,16,CASSLYGDQAAYEQYF
TRBJ1-3,TRBV11-2,19,CASSLTPPGAGISGNTIYF
TRBJ2-2,TRBV6-1,16,CASSGRMGSSPGELFF
TRBJ2-7,TRBV7-9,13,CASSLDRARRQYF
TRBJ2-7,TRBV10-3,14,CAISESWGSYEQYF
TRBJ1-2,TRBV25-1,16,CASSDVFQGARGGYTF
TRBJ2-1,TRBV13,17,CASSLGAWIAGVNEQFF
TRBJ2-7,TRBV7-8,15,CASSLAGRGSYEQYF
TRBJ1-3,TRBV28,18,CASSSIKTGTLGGNTIYF
TRBJ2-7,TRBV29-1,14,CSVETSGSSYEQYF
TRBJ2-1,TRBV7-8,12,CASGVSGHEQFF
TRBJ2-7,TRBV6-1,14,CASSERERYYEQYF
TRBJ2-3,TRBV9,16,CASSAPSGGGTDTQYF
TRBJ1-1,TRBV27,17,CASKPWGEGLVNTEAFF
TRBJ2-7,TRBV7-9,16,CASSSNAGRTPYEQYF
TRBJ1-2,TRBV5-6,14,CASSLGRSNYGYTF
TRBJ1-2,TRBV2,14,CASSEGKGNYGYTF
TRBJ2-1,TRBV5-4,18,CASCDLPPGREGLGEQFF
TRBJ1-1,TRBV2,13,CASTEVRNTEAFF
TRBJ1-2,TRBV11-2,14,CASRTTGTSVRYTF
TRBJ2-7,TRBV30,15,CAWSEIGDRDYEQYF
TRBJ2-7,TRBV14,13,CASRASGRGEQYF
TRBJ2-7,TRBV7-2,14,CASRRTRVSYEQYF
TRBJ2-2,TRBV9,11,CASSAPGELFF
TRBJ2-1,TRBV19,12,CASSTGAIEQFF
TRBJ2-7,TRBV29-1,13,CSVDSVFGDEQYF
TRBJ2-7,TRBV28,11,CASSSAYEQYF
TRBJ1-1,TRBV7-2,15,CASSSPGRTNTEAFF
TRBJ2-7,TRBV7-9,14,CASSSREYSYEQYF
TRBJ2-7,TRBV4-2,14,CASSQDLGGYEQYF
TRBJ2-1,TRBV9,17,CASSTPGQPTPDNEQFF
TRBJ2-1,TRBV5-1,14,CASYGAPDYNEQFF
TRBJ2-7,TRBV19,14,CASSSGVVAGEEYF
TRBJ2-7,TRBV19,17,CASSIGNRLESRVEQYF
TRBJ2-2,TRBV28,15,CASSPRYTPGWGLFF
TRBJ1-4,TRBV5-1,17,CASSLGGPFTTEEKLFF
TRBJ2-1,TRBV9,15,CASSVDSTYYNEQFF
TRBJ2-7,TRBV6-5,10,CAGGQGEQYF
TRBJ2-2,TRBV7-3,16,CASSFTGGDRAGELFF
TRBJ2-7,TRBV10-3,15,CAISGGQGDPYEQYF
TRBJ1-1,TRBV28,15,CASSYRVGGLTEAFF
TRBJ2-3,TRBV7-8,14,CASSLGLDTDTQYF
TRBJ2-5,TRBV5-4,17,CASSLLVAGGGSETQYF
TRBJ2-3,TRBV10-3,15,CAISVRQGAVDTQYF
TRBJ2-5,TRBV7-8,10,CASGQETQYF
TRBJ1-2,TRBV30,19,CAWSGYPYRDTDGFYGYTF
TRBJ2-5,TRBV6-1,15,CASSPSRALGETQYF